Each of the 6 T cell receptor beta chains below was sequenced from the same sample in a study of T-cell memory formation after mild COVID-19 (dated by TCRdb to the early 2020s). To prepare the library, 5' RACE was applied. TCRdb names Illumina NovaSeq 6000 as the instrument used. TCRdb applied fastp at Q25 and MiXCR to the public reads, then kept only in-frame beta chains. Rows with a matching CDR3 protein are joined into one entry that keeps the most common DNA and genes. Across this sample there are roughly 410,000 distinct CDR3 sequences, with 24% seen only once. The ten largest clones capture 7.5% to 10% of the sample. Sequencing was performed on PBMCs or a T cell subset sorted from them (not recorded which). The receptors derive from an adult woman who had mild COVID-19 (a few samples of this study predate the infection). The sample titles of this study are shuffled in the database, so cell type and time point are left out; the donor was told from shared clones.

The V call is TRBV20-1, the J call TRBJ2-7; D unclear. The CDR3 has 11 residues. The V and J ends lost 5 bases and 0 bases respectively, with 5 bases between them. CDR1 DFQATT and CDR2 SNEGSKA come from the germline V gene (reference sequence). CDR3: CSASDSYEQYF. The CDR3, as DNA: TGCAGTGCTTCGGACTCCTACGAGCAGTACTTC.

This chain links TRBV7-2 with TRBJ2-7; tentative D call: TRBD1 (5 bases). The CDR3 totals 13 residues. V lost 1 base and J 7 bases, leaving 11 bases between the germline ends. Germline CDR1 reads SGHTA; CDR2 reads FQGNSA. The CDR3 here is CASSLEVRAEQYF. The DNA for the CDR3 is TGTGCCAGCAGCTTAGAGGTCAGGGCTGAGCAGTACTTC.

In this sample, this clonotype turned up a few times. The rearrangement joins TRBV12-3 or TRBV12-4 to TRBJ1-5, with a tentative D call TRBD1 (5 bases). The CDR3 consists of 13 residues. V was clipped by 0 bases and J by 7 bases, with 7 bases between them. Written as DNA, the CDR3 is TGTGCCAGCAGTTTAGCGGGGGGACAGCCCCAGCATTTT. This codes for CASSLAGGQPQHF.

The chain uses TRBV15 and TRBJ1-1; 7 bases align to TRBD1. The CDR3 is 15 amino acids. J gave up 3 bases and V 2 bases, and 6 bases lay outside the gene matches. The germline V gene has CDR1 LNHNV and CDR2 YYDKDF (reference sequence). For the CDR3, the DNA is TGTGCCACCAGCAGACTAGGGGGCTACGACACTGAAGCTTTCTTT. Translation: CATSRLGGYDTEAFF.

In this sample, this clonotype turned up a few times. The rearrangement uses TRBV5-1 and TRBJ2-7; no firm D call. V lost 1 base to trimming and J lost 6 bases, with 11 bases between them. CDR1 is SGHRS and CDR2 is YFSETQ in the germline V gene. The CDR3 has 13 residues. In DNA, the CDR3 is TGCGCCAGCAGCTTGAGGCAGATAGGCGAGCAGTACTTC. Protein: CASSLRQIGEQYF.

This clonotype was detected many times. This CDR3 is CASSGTGGSLIPQETQYF. The CDR3 bases are TGTGCCAGCAGTGGGACAGGGGGCTCTTTAATACCCCAAGAGACCCAGTACTTC. The V call is TRBV27, the J call TRBJ2-5; 12 positions agree with TRBD1. Trimming took 5 bases from V and 1 from J; bases not matched to a gene: 11. This CDR3 comprises 18 residues. Germline lookup yields CDR1 MNHEY and CDR2 SMNVEV (reference sequence).